This T cell receptor (beta chain) was identified in a study of blood T cells in healthy people across ages. Peripheral blood was drawn, around 9.5 milliliters per donor. A J-beta primer mix and a sample-barcoded 5' primer were used in a second PCR of roughly 6 to 11 cycles. TCRdb passed the 5' RACE reads through MiXCR, listing each CDR3 protein once. Among over 1,300,000 distinct CDR3 sequences listed, approximately 60% were seen once. Overall study findings and caveats: Aged donors had fewer naive CD4+ cells and lower diversity than long-lived donors. Reliance upon unsorted PBMCs precluded definitive naive versus antigen-experienced comparison. Strong correlation was found linking TCR beta diversity to naive T cell percentage.

Looked up from germline, CDR1 is MDHEN and CDR2 is SYDVKM. Unmatched junction bases numbered 11, after V lost 6 bases and J lost 2 bases. The length of the CDR3 is 16 residues. Concerning this clonotype itself: What it binds is unknown.

This TCR came from a man between 18 and 29 years old in good health. The sample comprised blood. The rearrangement joins TRBV28 to TRBJ2-7, with 9 bases fitting TRBD1. The CDR3 protein is CASRLQGAGITYEQYF. Written as DNA, the CDR3 is TGTGCCAGCAGACTACAGGGGGCGGGGATAACCTACGAGCAGTACTTC.